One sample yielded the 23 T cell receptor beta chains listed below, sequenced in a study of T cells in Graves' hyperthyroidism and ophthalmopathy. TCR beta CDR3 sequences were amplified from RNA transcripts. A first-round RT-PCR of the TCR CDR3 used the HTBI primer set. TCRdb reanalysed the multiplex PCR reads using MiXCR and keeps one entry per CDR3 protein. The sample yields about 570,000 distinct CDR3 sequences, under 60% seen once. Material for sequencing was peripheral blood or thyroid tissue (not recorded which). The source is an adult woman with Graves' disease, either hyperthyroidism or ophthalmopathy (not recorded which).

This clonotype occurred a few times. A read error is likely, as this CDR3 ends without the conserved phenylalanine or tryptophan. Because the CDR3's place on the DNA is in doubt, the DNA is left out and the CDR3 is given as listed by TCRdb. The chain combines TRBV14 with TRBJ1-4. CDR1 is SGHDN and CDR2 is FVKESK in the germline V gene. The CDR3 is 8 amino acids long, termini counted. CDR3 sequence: CASSLANY.

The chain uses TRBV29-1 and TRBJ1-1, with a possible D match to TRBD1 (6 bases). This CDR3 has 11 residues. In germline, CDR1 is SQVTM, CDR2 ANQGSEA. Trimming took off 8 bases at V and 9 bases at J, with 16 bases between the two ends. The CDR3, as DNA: TGCAGCTTCGGACAGAGCGATAAAGCTTTCTTT. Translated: CSFGQSDKAFF.

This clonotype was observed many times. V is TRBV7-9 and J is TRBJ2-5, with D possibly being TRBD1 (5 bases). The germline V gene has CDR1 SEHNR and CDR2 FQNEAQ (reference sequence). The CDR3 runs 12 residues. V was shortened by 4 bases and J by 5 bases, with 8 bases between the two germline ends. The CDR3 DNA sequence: TGTGCCAGCAGCTCCAGGGCGGAGACCCAGTACTTC. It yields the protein CASSSRAETQYF.

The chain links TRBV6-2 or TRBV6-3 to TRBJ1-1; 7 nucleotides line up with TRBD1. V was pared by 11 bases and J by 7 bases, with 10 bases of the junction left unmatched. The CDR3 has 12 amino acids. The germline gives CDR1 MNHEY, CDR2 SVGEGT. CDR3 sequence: CAHTTGPLEAFF. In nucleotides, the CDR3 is TGTGCCCACACGACAGGGCCACTTGAAGCTTTCTTT.

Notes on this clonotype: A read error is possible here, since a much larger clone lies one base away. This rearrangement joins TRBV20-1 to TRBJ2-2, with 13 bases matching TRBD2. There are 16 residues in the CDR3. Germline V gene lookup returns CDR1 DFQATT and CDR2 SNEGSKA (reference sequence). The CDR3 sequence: CSAITGLAGDHGGLFF. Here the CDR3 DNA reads TGCAGTGCTATCACCGGACTAGCGGGAGACCACGGGGGGCTGTTTTTT.

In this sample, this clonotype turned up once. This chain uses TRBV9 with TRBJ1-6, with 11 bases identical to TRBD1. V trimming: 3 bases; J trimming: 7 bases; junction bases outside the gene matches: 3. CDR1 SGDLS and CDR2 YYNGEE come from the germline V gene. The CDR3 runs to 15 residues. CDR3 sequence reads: CASSEDRGPNSPLHF. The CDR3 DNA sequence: TGTGCCAGCAGCGAGGACAGGGGGCCAAATTCACCCCTCCACTTT.

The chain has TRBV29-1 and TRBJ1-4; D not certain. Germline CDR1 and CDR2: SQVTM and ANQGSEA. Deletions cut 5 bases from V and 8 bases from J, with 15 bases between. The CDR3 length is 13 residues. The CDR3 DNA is TGCAGCGTTCCCGGCCCGGGGAGGGAAAAACTGTTTTTT. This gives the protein CSVPGPGREKLFF.

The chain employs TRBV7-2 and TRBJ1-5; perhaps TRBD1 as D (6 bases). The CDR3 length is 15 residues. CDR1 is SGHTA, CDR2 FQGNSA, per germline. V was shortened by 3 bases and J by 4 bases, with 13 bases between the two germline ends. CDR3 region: CASSFDRYRNQPQHF. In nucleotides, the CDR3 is TGTGCCAGCAGCTTCGACAGGTACCGGAATCAGCCCCAGCATTTT.

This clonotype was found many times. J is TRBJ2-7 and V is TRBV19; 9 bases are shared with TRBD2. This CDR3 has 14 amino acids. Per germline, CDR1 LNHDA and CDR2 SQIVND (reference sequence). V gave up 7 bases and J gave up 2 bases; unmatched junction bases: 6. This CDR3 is CASKASGTTYEQYF. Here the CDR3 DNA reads TGTGCCAGTAAGGCTAGCGGGACCACCTACGAGCAGTACTTC.

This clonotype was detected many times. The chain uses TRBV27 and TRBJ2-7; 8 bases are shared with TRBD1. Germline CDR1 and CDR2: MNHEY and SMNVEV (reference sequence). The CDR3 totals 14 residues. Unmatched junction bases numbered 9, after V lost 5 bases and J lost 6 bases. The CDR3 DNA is TGTGCCAGCAGTCGGACAGGGTCCTCTGGCGAGCAGTACTTC. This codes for CASSRTGSSGEQYF.

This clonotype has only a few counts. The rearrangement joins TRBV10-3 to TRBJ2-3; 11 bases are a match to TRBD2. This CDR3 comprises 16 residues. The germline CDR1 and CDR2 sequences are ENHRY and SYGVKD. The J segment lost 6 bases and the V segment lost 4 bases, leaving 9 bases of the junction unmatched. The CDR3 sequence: CAISGTSGPSGDTQYF. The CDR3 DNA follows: TGTGCCATCAGTGGGACTAGCGGGCCGAGTGGGGATACGCAGTATTTT.

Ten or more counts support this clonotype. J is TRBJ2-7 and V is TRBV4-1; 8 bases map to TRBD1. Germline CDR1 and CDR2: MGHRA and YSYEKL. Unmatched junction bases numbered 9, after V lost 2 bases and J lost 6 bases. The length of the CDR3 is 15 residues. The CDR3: CASSQRQGSSPEQYF. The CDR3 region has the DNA TGCGCCAGCAGCCAACGACAGGGGAGTTCTCCCGAGCAGTACTTC.

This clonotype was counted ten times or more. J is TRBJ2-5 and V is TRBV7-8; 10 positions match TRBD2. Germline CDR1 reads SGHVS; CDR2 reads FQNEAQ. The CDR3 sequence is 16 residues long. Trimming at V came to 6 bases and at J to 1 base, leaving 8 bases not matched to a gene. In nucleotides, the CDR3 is TGTGCCAGCAGGAAGGGGACTAGCGCATTCCAAGAGACCCAGTACTTC. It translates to CASRKGTSAFQETQYF.

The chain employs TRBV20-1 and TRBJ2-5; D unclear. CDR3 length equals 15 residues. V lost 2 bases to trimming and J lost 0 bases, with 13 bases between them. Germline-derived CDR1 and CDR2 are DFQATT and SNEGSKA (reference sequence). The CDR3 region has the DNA TGCAGTGCTAGAAGGTCCTCTTCCCACCAAGAGACCCAGTACTTC. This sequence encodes CSARRSSSHQETQYF.

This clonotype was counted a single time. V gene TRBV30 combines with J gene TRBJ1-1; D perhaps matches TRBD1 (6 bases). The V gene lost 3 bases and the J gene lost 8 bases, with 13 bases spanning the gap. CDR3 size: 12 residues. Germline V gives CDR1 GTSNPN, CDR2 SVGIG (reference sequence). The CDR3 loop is CAWRHSTGEAFF. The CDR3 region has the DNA TGTGCCTGGAGGCATTCCACAGGGGAAGCTTTCTTT.

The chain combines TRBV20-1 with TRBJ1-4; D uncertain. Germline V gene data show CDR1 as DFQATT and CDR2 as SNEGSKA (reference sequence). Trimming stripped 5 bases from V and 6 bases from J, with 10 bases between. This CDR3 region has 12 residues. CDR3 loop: CSALAGDEKLFF. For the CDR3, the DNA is TGCAGTGCTCTAGCGGGAGATGAAAAACTGTTTTTT.

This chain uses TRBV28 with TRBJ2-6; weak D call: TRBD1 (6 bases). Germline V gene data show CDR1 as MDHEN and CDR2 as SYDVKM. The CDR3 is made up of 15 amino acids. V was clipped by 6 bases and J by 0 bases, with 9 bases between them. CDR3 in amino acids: CASRQQGSGANVLTF. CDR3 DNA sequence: TGTGCCAGCAGACAACAGGGCTCTGGGGCCAACGTCCTGACTTTC.

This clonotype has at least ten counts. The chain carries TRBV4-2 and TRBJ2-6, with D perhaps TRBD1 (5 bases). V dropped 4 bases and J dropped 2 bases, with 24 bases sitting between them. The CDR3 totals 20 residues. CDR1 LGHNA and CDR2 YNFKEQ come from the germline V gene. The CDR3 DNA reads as TGTGCCAGCAGCCGCTTACACCCAGGGTCTTCTAACCCTGGGGCCAACGTCCTGACTTTC. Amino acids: CASSRLHPGSSNPGANVLTF.

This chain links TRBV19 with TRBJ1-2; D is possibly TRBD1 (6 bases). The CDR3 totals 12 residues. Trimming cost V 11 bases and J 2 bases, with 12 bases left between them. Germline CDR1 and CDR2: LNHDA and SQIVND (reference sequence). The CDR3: CAWSTGNYGYTF. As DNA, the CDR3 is TGTGCCTGGAGTACAGGGAACTATGGCTACACCTTC. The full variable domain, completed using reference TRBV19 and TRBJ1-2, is DGGITQSPKYLFRKEGQNVTLSCEQNLNHDAMYWYRQDPGQGLRLIYYSQIVNDFQKGDIAEGYSVSREKKESFPLTVTSAQKNPTAFYLCAWSTGNYGYTFGSGTRLTVV.

CDR3: CASSKRMNTEAFF. The CDR3 nucleotides read TGTGCCAGCTCCAAGAGGATGAACACTGAAGCTTTCTTT. V usage is TRBV6-1 and J usage is TRBJ1-1, with D unclear. Germline V gene sequence: CDR1 MNHNS, CDR2 SASEGT. Trimming shortened V by 8 bases and J by 0 bases, and 10 bases separated the two germline ends. This CDR3 has 13 residues.

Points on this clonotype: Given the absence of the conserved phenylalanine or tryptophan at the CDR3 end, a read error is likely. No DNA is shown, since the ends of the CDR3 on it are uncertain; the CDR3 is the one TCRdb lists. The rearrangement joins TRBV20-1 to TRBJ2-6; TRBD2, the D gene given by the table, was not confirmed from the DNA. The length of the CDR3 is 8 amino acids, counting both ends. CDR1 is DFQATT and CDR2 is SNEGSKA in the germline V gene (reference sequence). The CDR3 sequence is CSARAQST.

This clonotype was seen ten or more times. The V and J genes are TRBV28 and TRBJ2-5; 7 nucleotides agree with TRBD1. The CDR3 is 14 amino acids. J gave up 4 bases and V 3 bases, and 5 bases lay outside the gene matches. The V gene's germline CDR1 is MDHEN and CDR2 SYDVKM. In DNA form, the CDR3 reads TGTGCCAGCAGTTTCCCACAGGGGAGAGAGACCCAGTACTTC. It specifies CASSFPQGRETQYF.

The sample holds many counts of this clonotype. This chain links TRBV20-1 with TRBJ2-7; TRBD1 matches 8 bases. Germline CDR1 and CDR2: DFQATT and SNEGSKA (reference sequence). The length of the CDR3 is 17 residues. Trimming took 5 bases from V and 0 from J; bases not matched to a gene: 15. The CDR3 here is CSAYETPGQASSYEQYF. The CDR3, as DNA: TGCAGTGCTTATGAGACACCGGGACAGGCCTCCTCCTACGAGCAGTACTTC.